The 2 T cell receptor beta chains in this list originate from one sample, sequenced in a study of cytomegalovirus exposure and HLA in healthy donors. PCR was performed using 60 Vbeta and 13 Jbeta primers. The repertoire was sequenced with immunoSEQ multiplex PCR; TCRdb's copy has only in-frame clones and lacks some. Of more than 50,000 clones in the sample, approximately 75% were seen once. The sample taken for sequencing was PBMCs. These receptors originate from a man in his fifties in good health and CMV-seropositive.

The chain combines TRBV5-1 with TRBJ2-2; possible D gene TRBD2, 5 bases. V was cut by 3 bases and J by 1 base, with 7 bases left in between. Germline CDR1 SGHRS, CDR2 YFSETQ. The CDR3 is 14 residues long. The CDR3 DNA follows: TGCGCCAGCAGCTACGGACTGAACACCGGGGAGCTGTTTTTT. Translating gives CASSYGLNTGELFF.

V usage is TRBV2 and J usage is TRBJ2-3, with D tentatively TRBD2 (5 bases). CDR1 and CDR2 (germline): SNHLY, FYNNEI. Trimming stripped 5 bases from V and 6 bases from J, with 9 bases between. The CDR3 runs to 12 residues. The CDR3 spells CASSRGWDTQYF. For the CDR3, the DNA is TGTGCCAGCAGTCGGGGTTGGGATACGCAGTATTTT.